Many counts were recorded for the clone carrying this T cell receptor (beta chain). Antigen: not known. The data stem from a study of shared clonotypes between healthy human individuals. Overall study results and limits: A few donors had around 5% of their naive CD4 clonotypes in common.

Assay: immunoSEQ multiplex PCR; the TCRdb copy retains only in-frame clones and omits some. The sample has tens of thousands of clones; roughly three fifths are singletons. Donors comprised healthy HIV-negative adults lacking recent acute infections or vaccinations. Germline CDR1 and CDR2: SNHLY and FYNNEI. There are 15 residues in the CDR3. V was pared by 2 bases and J by 0 bases, with 8 bases between. Sequencing used memory CD8+ T cells sorted from blood. Subset of the sample: CD45RO+ cells pooled with CCR7-negative TemRA cells. This TCR derives from a man aged 25 to 40 in good health. This chain links TRBV2 with TRBJ1-5; D remains ambiguous. The CDR3 DNA reads TGTGCCAGCAGTGAATATGGGTTTAGCAATCAGCCCCAGCATTTT. Its protein is CASSEYGFSNQPQHF.